What follows are 27 T cell receptor beta chains derived from one specimen sequenced in a study of brain T cells in children with intractable seizures. The repertoire was sequenced with immunoSEQ multiplex PCR; TCRdb's copy has only in-frame clones and lacks some. The sample consists of tens of thousands of clones, around 93% of them appearing once. The sample in question was peripheral blood, obtained at surgery. The receptors derive from a boy in the first two years of life with tuberous sclerosis and intractable seizures.

This chain links TRBV7-8 with TRBJ1-1; no firm D call. Germline CDR1 reads SGHVS; CDR2 reads FQNEAQ. V dropped 5 bases and J dropped 2 bases, with 3 bases sitting between them. The CDR3 has 11 amino acids. CDR3 in DNA: TGTGCCAGCAGCCAAAACACTGAAGCTTTCTTT. Encoded protein: CASSQNTEAFF.

The chain joins TRBV6-5 to TRBJ2-7, with D perhaps TRBD2 (6 bases). The V end lost 6 bases, the J end lost 2 bases, and 14 bases lay between the germline ends. The CDR3 has 14 residues. CDR1 MNHEY and CDR2 SVGAGI come from the germline V gene. The chain's CDR3 is CASSLGTDTYEQYF. DNA of the CDR3: TGTGCCAGCAGCCTCGGGACTGATACCTACGAGCAGTACTTC.

The chain is built from TRBV9 and TRBJ1-2, with TRBD1 identical over 7 bases. The CDR3 totals 17 residues. Losses at the gene ends were 0 bases for V and 1 base for J; bases not matched to a gene: 9. Germline CDR1 is SGDLS and CDR2 is YYNGEE. CDR3 in DNA: TGTGCCAGCAGCGTAGGACAGGGTCGTTATAGTAACTATGGCTACACCTTC. It specifies CASSVGQGRYSNYGYTF.

The V gene is TRBV5-4, the J gene TRBJ1-3; a possible D gene is TRBD1 (5 bases). CDR1 is SGHNT, CDR2 YYREEE, per germline (reference sequence). The CDR3 contains 14 residues. V lost 4 bases and J 0 bases, leaving 8 bases between the germline ends. CDR3 in amino acids: CASSVDSSGNTIYF. CDR3 DNA: TGTGCCAGCAGCGTTGACAGCTCTGGAAACACCATATATTTT.

This rearrangement joins TRBV10-3 to TRBJ2-7; D is uncertain. The CDR3 totals 15 residues. Germline V gene sequence: CDR1 ENHRY, CDR2 SYGVKD. V was clipped by 6 bases and J by 0 bases, with 15 bases between them. Here the CDR3 reads CAISLDGGSSYEQYF. For the CDR3, the DNA is TGTGCCATCAGCCTGGACGGCGGAAGCTCCTACGAGCAGTACTTC.

In this sample, this clone turned up once. The rearrangement uses TRBV6-5 and TRBJ2-7; 7 bases are shared with TRBD1. The CDR3 has 12 residues. Trimming at V came to 7 bases and at J to 8 bases, leaving 8 bases not matched to a gene. Per germline, CDR1 MNHEY and CDR2 SVGAGI. CDR3 residues: CASKLDRSKQYF. CDR3 bases: TGTGCCAGCAAACTGGACAGGAGTAAGCAGTACTTC.

V is TRBV4-1 and J is TRBJ1-3, with D unresolved. The CDR3 has 16 amino acids. Germline values: CDR1 MGHRA, CDR2 YSYEKL. V was pared by 1 base and J by 4 bases, with 14 bases between. This chain's CDR3 is CASSQGGGFSGNTIYF. In DNA form, the CDR3 reads TGCGCCAGCAGCCAAGGAGGAGGGTTTTCCGGAAACACCATATATTTT.

The CDR3 coding sequence is TGTGCCAGTAGTATGGGTAGCGGCACTTCCTACAATGAGCAGTTCTTC. Translated: CASSMGSGTSYNEQFF. J is TRBJ2-1 and V is TRBV19, with a tentative D call TRBD2 (6 bases). The germline CDR1 and CDR2 sequences are LNHDA and SQIVND (reference sequence). The CDR3 contains 16 residues. V was trimmed by 3 bases and J by 1 base, leaving 13 bases between them.

The CDR3 spells CASSQDFGGHYEQYF. The DNA for the CDR3 is TGTGCCAGCAGCCAAGATTTCGGAGGCCACTACGAGCAGTACTTC. The J gene is TRBJ2-7, the V gene TRBV3-1 (or the pseudogene TRBV3-2); possibly TRBD2 for D (5 bases). The CDR3 totals 15 residues. Deletions cut 0 bases from V and 3 bases from J, with 12 bases between. The germline V gene has CDR1 LGHDT and CDR2 YNNKEL (reference sequence).

This chain links TRBV3-1 (or the pseudogene TRBV3-2) with TRBJ1-3; D perhaps matches TRBD1 (5 bases). This CDR3 region has 16 residues. V gave up 0 bases and J gave up 8 bases, with 17 bases separating them. Germline V CDR1 and CDR2: LGHDT, YNNKEL (reference sequence). CDR3 sequence reads: CASSQDRTGVGYTIYF. CDR3 DNA sequence: TGTGCCAGCAGCCAAGATCGGACGGGGGTTGGTTACACCATATATTTT.

V gene TRBV18 combines with J gene TRBJ2-7, with no clear D. Germline values: CDR1 KGHSH, CDR2 LQKENI. Trimming left V 5 bases short and J 0 bases short, with 14 bases between. The length of the CDR3 is 15 residues. CDR3 residues: CASSFRPESSYEQYF. CDR3 bases: TGTGCCAGCTCATTCAGGCCCGAAAGCTCCTACGAGCAGTACTTC.

V usage is TRBV6-8 and J usage is TRBJ2-3; 11 nucleotides line up with TRBD2. The CDR3 extends over 21 amino acids. Germline assignment: CDR1 MNHGY and CDR2 SAAAGT. J gave up 0 bases and V 7 bases, and 21 bases lay outside the gene matches. The CDR3 region is CASTPTLPTSGRGTSTDTQYF. The CDR3 DNA sequence: TGTGCCAGCACTCCGACCCTACCAACTAGCGGGAGAGGAACTAGCACAGATACGCAGTATTTT.

The genes are TRBV6-5 and TRBJ1-2; D possibly corresponds to TRBD1 (5 bases). The CDR3 sequence is 15 residues long. The V gene's germline CDR1 is MNHEY and CDR2 SVGAGI. V lost 3 bases and J 4 bases, leaving 15 bases between the germline ends. CDR3 amino acids: CASSYRRGRGYGYTF. In DNA form, the CDR3 reads TGTGCCAGCAGTTATAGGAGGGGCCGTGGCTATGGCTACACCTTC.

V and J are TRBV5-1 and TRBJ2-1, with D possibly matching TRBD2 (5 bases). V gave up 4 bases and J gave up 9 bases, with 11 bases separating them. The germline V gene has CDR1 SGHRS and CDR2 YFSETQ. CDR3 length equals 12 residues. CDR3 region: CASSEPAGEQFF. As DNA, the CDR3 is TGCGCCAGCAGCGAACCCGCGGGTGAGCAGTTCTTC.

J is TRBJ2-5 and V is TRBV7-9; D not resolved. Germline CDR1 SEHNR, CDR2 FQNEAQ (reference sequence). The CDR3 contains 14 residues. The germline V and J ends were trimmed by 2 bases and 0 bases, with 7 bases remaining between them. The CDR3 coding sequence is TGTGCCAGCAGCTTAATTCGGGACCAAGAGACCCAGTACTTC. Amino acid sequence: CASSLIRDQETQYF.

This clone was picked up a small number of times. The rearrangement joins TRBV30 to TRBJ1-3, with D uncertain. This CDR3 has 14 amino acids. The V end lost 0 bases, the J end lost 0 bases, and 6 bases lay between the germline ends. The germline V gene has CDR1 GTSNPN and CDR2 SVGIG (reference sequence). The CDR3 DNA reads TGTGCCTGGAGTGTACCAGGCTCTGGAAACACCATATATTTT. This encodes CAWSVPGSGNTIYF.

The genes are TRBV15 and TRBJ1-1, with no clear D. CDR3 size: 11 residues. Germline V gene lookup returns CDR1 LNHNV and CDR2 YYDKDF (reference sequence). The V gene lost 6 bases and the J gene lost 2 bases, with 4 bases spanning the gap. The CDR3 nucleotides are TGTGCCACCAGGGATAACACTGAAGCTTTCTTT. Amino acid sequence: CATRDNTEAFF.

This clone was detected only once. V and J are TRBV9 and TRBJ1-1, with 9 bases that match TRBD1. J gave up 7 bases and V 4 bases, and 5 bases lay outside the gene matches. Germline CDR1 SGDLS, CDR2 YYNGEE. CDR3 length: 13 residues. The CDR3 sequence: CASSTGQGNEAFF. The CDR3 DNA sequence: TGTGCCAGCAGCACTGGACAGGGGAATGAAGCTTTCTTT.

The rearrangement uses TRBV5-8 and TRBJ1-1; D remains unclear. The CDR3 contains 16 residues. V lost 4 bases and J 0 bases, leaving 16 bases between the germline ends. Germline assignment: CDR1 SGHTS and CDR2 YDEGEE. DNA of the CDR3: TGTGCCAGCAGCCCTAGCCCGTCTTTTTTGAACACTGAAGCTTTCTTT. As protein: CASSPSPSFLNTEAFF. Filled out from reference TRBV5-8 and TRBJ1-1, the complete variable domain reads EAGVTQSPTHLIKTRGQQATLRCSPISGHTSVYWYQQALGLGLQFLLWYDEGEERNRGNFPPRFSGRQFPNYSSELNVNALELEDSALYLCASSPSPSFLNTEAFFGQGTRLTVV.

This chain uses TRBV5-6 with TRBJ2-7; D not resolved. This CDR3 is built from 14 residues. Trimming removed 0 bases from V and 3 bases from J, with 10 bases in between. From germline, CDR1 is SGHDT and CDR2 YYEEEE. The CDR3 reads CASSLGSPYYEQYF. The CDR3 bases are TGTGCCAGCAGCTTGGGCAGCCCTTACTACGAGCAGTACTTC.

J is TRBJ2-1 and V is TRBV19, with 9 bases matching TRBD2. Trimming at V came to 4 bases and at J to 10 bases, leaving 8 bases not matched to a gene. In germline, CDR1 is LNHDA, CDR2 SQIVND (reference sequence). The length of the CDR3 is 14 residues. The CDR3 DNA reads TGTGCCAGTAGTACCGGACTAGCGCAAAGCGAGCAGTTCTTC. This sequence encodes CASSTGLAQSEQFF.

J is TRBJ1-1 and V is TRBV7-2; D not certain. Trimming left V 8 bases short and J 2 bases short, with 9 bases between. Germline lookup yields CDR1 SGHTA and CDR2 FQGNSA. The CDR3 consists of 12 residues. The CDR3 sequence: CASGGVNTEAFF. The CDR3 region has the DNA TGTGCCAGCGGTGGGGTCAACACTGAAGCTTTCTTT.

The chain recombines TRBV5-6 with TRBJ1-1; D unclear. The CDR3 has 13 amino acids. The V end was cut by 2 bases, the J end by 4 bases, with 9 bases between. CDR1 and CDR2 from the germline V gene are SGHDT and YYEEEE. CDR3 DNA sequence: TGTGCCAGCAGCTTTGGTCGTGGCACTGAAGCTTTCTTT. It encodes CASSFGRGTEAFF.

V is TRBV4-2 and J is TRBJ1-2; D call uncertain. V was trimmed by 1 base and J by 8 bases, leaving 11 bases between them. Germline V gene lookup returns CDR1 LGHNA and CDR2 YNFKEQ. The CDR3 runs 13 residues. Written as DNA, the CDR3 is TGTGCCAGCAGCCAAGCCATAGGGAGGGGCTACACCTTC. Amino acids: CASSQAIGRGYTF.

The rearrangement uses TRBV19 and TRBJ2-1; D could derive from TRBD1 or TRBD2 (7 bases each). The CDR3 loop spans 17 amino acids. Trimming took off 6 bases at V and 0 bases at J, with 18 bases between the two ends. The germline V gene has CDR1 LNHDA and CDR2 SQIVND (reference sequence). Written as DNA, the CDR3 is TGTGCCAGTAGCAAAGCGGGACAGTGGAGCTCCTACAATGAGCAGTTCTTC. Translated, it gives CASSKAGQWSSYNEQFF. Full variable domain (outside the CDR3, taken from reference TRBV19 and TRBJ2-1): DGGITQSPKYLFRKEGQNVTLSCEQNLNHDAMYWYRQDPGQGLRLIYYSQIVNDFQKGDIAEGYSVSREKKESFPLTVTSAQKNPTAFYLCASSKAGQWSSYNEQFFGPGTRLTVL.

The chain links TRBV5-1 to TRBJ1-1, with D uncertain. The CDR3 spans 11 residues. Germline V lookup: CDR1 SGHRS, CDR2 YFSETQ. Trimming shortened V by 0 bases and J by 8 bases, and 5 bases separated the two germline ends. The chain's CDR3 is CASSLGREAFF. The CDR3 nucleotides read TGCGCCAGCAGCTTGGGTAGGGAAGCTTTCTTT.

The rearrangement links TRBV7-6 to TRBJ1-5, with unresolved D. The ends were cut back, 1 base at V and 7 bases at J, with 17 bases in the middle. Germline V gene sequence: CDR1 SGHVS, CDR2 FNYEAQ. There are 16 residues in the CDR3. CDR3: CASSLEPPAGGQPQHF. For the CDR3, the DNA is TGTGCCAGCAGCTTAGAGCCGCCAGCCGGTGGACAGCCCCAGCATTTT.